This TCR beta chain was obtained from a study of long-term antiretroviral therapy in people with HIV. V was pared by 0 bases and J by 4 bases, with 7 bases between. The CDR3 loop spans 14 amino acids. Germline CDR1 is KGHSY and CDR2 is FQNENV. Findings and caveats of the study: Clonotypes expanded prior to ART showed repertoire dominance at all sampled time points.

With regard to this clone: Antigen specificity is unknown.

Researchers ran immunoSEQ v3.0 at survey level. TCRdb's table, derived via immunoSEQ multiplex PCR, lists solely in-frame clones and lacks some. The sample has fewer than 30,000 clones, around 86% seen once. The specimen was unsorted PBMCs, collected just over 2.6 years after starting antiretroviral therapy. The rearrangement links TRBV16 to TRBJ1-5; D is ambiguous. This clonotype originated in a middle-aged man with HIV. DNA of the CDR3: TGTGCCAGCAGCCAATCGCCAGGAAATCAGCCCCAGCATTTT. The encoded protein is CASSQSPGNQPQHF.